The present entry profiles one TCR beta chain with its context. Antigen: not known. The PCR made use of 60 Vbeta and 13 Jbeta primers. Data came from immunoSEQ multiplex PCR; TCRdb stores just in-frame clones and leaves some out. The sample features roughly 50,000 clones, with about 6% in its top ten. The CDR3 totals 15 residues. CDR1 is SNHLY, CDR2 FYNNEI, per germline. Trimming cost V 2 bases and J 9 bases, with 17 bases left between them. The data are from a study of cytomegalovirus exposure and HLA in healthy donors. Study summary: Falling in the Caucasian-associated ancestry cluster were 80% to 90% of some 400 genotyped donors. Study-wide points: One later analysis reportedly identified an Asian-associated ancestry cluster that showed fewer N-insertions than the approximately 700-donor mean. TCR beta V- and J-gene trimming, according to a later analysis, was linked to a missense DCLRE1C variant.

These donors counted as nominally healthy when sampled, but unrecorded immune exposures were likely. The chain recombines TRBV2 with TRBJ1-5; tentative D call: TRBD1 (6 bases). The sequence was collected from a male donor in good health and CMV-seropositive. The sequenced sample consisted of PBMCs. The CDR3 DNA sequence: TGTGCCAGCAGTGAACAGGGGCCCCCCAACGGGCCCCAGCATTTT. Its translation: CASSEQGPPNGPQHF.